A single TCR beta chain is shown here with its context. This sample stems from a study of control samples from healthy donors and cancer patients. This table comes from immunoSEQ multiplex PCR, and its TCRdb copy is limited to in-frame clones, with some not included. The sample has about 100,000 clones, 88% seen once. V lost 0 bases to trimming and J lost 7 bases, with 13 bases between them. CDR1 and CDR2 (germline): LNHNV, YYDKDF (reference sequence). The CDR3 sequence is 15 residues long. The specimen was blood. This clonotype was obtained from a man between 25 and 39 years old in good health. This sequence joins TRBV15 and TRBJ1-5; D perhaps matches TRBD1 (6 bases). The CDR3 region is CATSRDRGARQPQHF. CDR3 DNA sequence: TGTGCCACCAGCAGAGATCGGGGGGCGAGGCAGCCCCAGCATTTT.